This T cell receptor beta chain derives from a study of control samples from healthy donors and cancer patients. Germline CDR1 reads SGHKS; CDR2 reads YYEKEE (reference sequence). V lost 9 bases, J lost 4 bases, and 7 bases stayed unmatched. The CDR3 has 15 residues. The assay was immunoSEQ multiplex PCR, and TCRdb's table has in-frame clones only and misses some. The data hold 150,000 to 180,000 clones, with about 94% observed a single time. The V gene is TRBV5-5, the J gene TRBJ2-1, with 13 bases lining up with TRBD2. Sequenced: blood. This TCR derives from a man aged 45-65 years in good health. CDR3 sequence: CATHPLAGGYNEQFF. The CDR3 bases are TGTGCCACCCATCCACTAGCGGGAGGGTACAATGAGCAGTTCTTC.